These 30 T cell receptor beta chains came from one sample sequenced in a study of CD8 T cells in Susac syndrome. Reverse transcription of roughly 0.5 to 1 ug RNA used random hexamers. Each CDR3 protein gets one entry after TCRdb re-called the immunoSEQ multiplex PCR reads with MiXCR. The sample consists of about 130,000 distinct CDR3 sequences, around 94% of them appearing once. Sequenced input: CD8+ T cells from PBMCs. The origin of the receptors is a human donor with Susac syndrome.

J is TRBJ1-1 and V is TRBV19; weak D call: TRBD1 (5 bases). Germline V gives CDR1 LNHDA, CDR2 SQIVND (reference sequence). Trimming took 9 bases from V and 5 from J, leaving 19 bases between them. The CDR3 has 14 residues. In nucleotides, the CDR3 is TGTGCCAGCTCCCCGGGGGGGACGGGAACTGAAGCTTTCTTT. Its protein is CASSPGGTGTEAFF.

V usage is TRBV9 and J usage is TRBJ2-5, with D possibly TRBD2 on 6 matching bases. Deletions cut 3 bases from V and 4 bases from J, with 19 bases between. Per germline, CDR1 SGDLS and CDR2 YYNGEE. This CDR3 has 16 amino acids. The CDR3 here is CASSGGGAVGAETQYF. The CDR3 DNA reads TGTGCCAGCAGCGGCGGCGGGGCGGTCGGGGCAGAGACCCAGTACTTC.

This clonotype occurred once. The chain uses TRBV20-1 and TRBJ2-1; TRBD2 is a possible D gene (6 bases). The CDR3 is 16 residues long. V lost 2 bases, J lost 4 bases, and 18 bases lay in between. Germline lookup yields CDR1 DFQATT and CDR2 SNEGSKA (reference sequence). CDR3 sequence (DNA): TGCAGTGCTAGAAATCTTTGGGCTAGCGATTACAATGAGCAGTTCTTC. Translation: CSARNLWASDYNEQFF.

V and J are TRBV20-1 and TRBJ1-5; 8 bases map to TRBD1. The junction had 9 bases not matched to a gene; V was cut back by 6 bases and J by 2 bases. This CDR3 has 15 amino acids. From germline, CDR1 is DFQATT and CDR2 SNEGSKA (reference sequence). CDR3 DNA sequence: TGCAGTGCGCAAGGACAGGGTGGTGGCAATCAGCCCCAGCATTTT. Its translation is CSAQGQGGGNQPQHF.

J is TRBJ1-5 and V is TRBV12-3 or TRBV12-4; D call uncertain. The CDR3 totals 13 residues. The V and J ends lost 4 bases and 6 bases respectively, with 10 bases between them. For the CDR3, the DNA is TGTGCCAGCAGTTGGTCGGGGATTCAGCCCCAGCATTTT. It translates to CASSWSGIQPQHF.

This clonotype was observed a few times. V is TRBV4-1 and J is TRBJ2-2, with TRBD2 matching over 9 bases. The CDR3 totals 16 residues. In germline, CDR1 is MGHRA, CDR2 YSYEKL. Unmatched junction bases numbered 7, after V lost 4 bases and J lost 4 bases. CDR3 region: CASSPGETSGTGELFF. The CDR3 coding sequence is TGCGCCAGCAGCCCTGGAGAGACTAGCGGCACCGGGGAGCTGTTTTTT.

The chain recombines TRBV4-2 with TRBJ2-1, with no clear D. The V and J ends lost 0 bases and 10 bases respectively, with 7 bases between them. The CDR3 loop spans 12 amino acids. Germline CDR1 LGHNA, CDR2 YNFKEQ. DNA of the CDR3: TGTGCCAGCAGCCAAGATACAGCGGAGCAGTTCTTC. As protein: CASSQDTAEQFF.

The chain recombines TRBV12-3 or TRBV12-4 with TRBJ1-2; a possible D gene is TRBD1 (6 bases). The CDR3 is 12 amino acids. V lost 9 bases, J lost 5 bases, and 13 bases lay in between. The CDR3 protein is CASGQPPYGYTF. The CDR3 DNA reads TGTGCCAGTGGACAGCCACCATATGGCTACACCTTC.

The V gene is TRBV7-9, the J gene TRBJ1-1; no clear D. V lost 5 bases to trimming and J lost 1 base, with 8 bases between them. The CDR3 length is 13 residues. Germline values: CDR1 SEHNR, CDR2 FQNEAQ (reference sequence). CDR3 in amino acids: CASSAYKNTEAFF. The CDR3 nucleotides are TGTGCCAGCAGCGCCTACAAGAACACTGAAGCTTTCTTT.

This sequence joins TRBV15 and TRBJ2-3, with 11 positions matching TRBD2. V lost 3 bases and J lost 2; bases outside the gene matches: 10. The CDR3 consists of 18 residues. Germline CDR1 reads LNHNV; CDR2 reads YYDKDF (reference sequence). In DNA, the CDR3 is TGTGCCACCAGCAGGGACGATAGCGGGGGGGATACCACAGATACGCAGTATTTT. Encoded protein: CATSRDDSGGDTTDTQYF.

The chain is built from TRBV27 and TRBJ1-4, with TRBD1 matching over 7 bases. The J segment lost 5 bases and the V segment lost 5 bases, leaving 2 bases of the junction unmatched. The CDR3 consists of 13 residues. In germline, CDR1 is MNHEY, CDR2 SMNVEV (reference sequence). CDR3 bases: TGTGCCAGCAGTCTACAGGGGAATGAAAAACTGTTTTTT. Translating gives CASSLQGNEKLFF.

This sequence joins TRBV15 and TRBJ2-6; D not certain. The germline V gene encodes CDR1 LNHNV and CDR2 YYDKDF (reference sequence). This CDR3 is built from 15 residues. The V and J ends lost 5 bases and 0 bases respectively, with 8 bases between them. The CDR3 reads CATSGARSGANVLTF. The CDR3 bases are TGTGCCACCAGCGGAGCCCGCTCTGGGGCCAACGTCCTGACTTTC.

The chain is built from TRBV20-1 and TRBJ2-7; D remains ambiguous. The CDR3 spans 13 residues. Germline-derived CDR1 and CDR2 are DFQATT and SNEGSKA (reference sequence). Trimming took off 0 bases at V and 0 bases at J, with 6 bases between the two ends. Here the CDR3 reads CSAREGYSYEQYF. The CDR3, as DNA: TGCAGTGCTAGAGAGGGTTACTCCTACGAGCAGTACTTC.

The rearrangement uses TRBV30 and TRBJ1-5; D is unresolved. V was clipped by 1 base and J by 7 bases, with 11 bases between them. The CDR3 consists of 13 residues. CDR1 is GTSNPN and CDR2 is SVGIG in the germline V gene (reference sequence). DNA of the CDR3: TGTGCCTGGAGTGCCTCGGACGGGCAGCCCCAGCATTTT. Its translation is CAWSASDGQPQHF.

This chain uses TRBV30 with TRBJ1-1; D remains ambiguous. Trimming stripped 0 bases from V and 8 bases from J, with 10 bases between. The germline gives CDR1 GTSNPN, CDR2 SVGIG (reference sequence). This CDR3 comprises 12 residues. CDR3: CAWSVGIEEAFF. Here the CDR3 DNA reads TGTGCCTGGAGTGTAGGCATAGAAGAAGCTTTCTTT.

The genes are TRBV29-1 and TRBJ1-4; D may be TRBD1 (6 bases). Germline V gives CDR1 SQVTM, CDR2 ANQGSEA. V was shortened by 6 bases and J by 8 bases, with 16 bases between the two germline ends. The CDR3 has 13 amino acids. In nucleotides, the CDR3 is TGCAGCGTGGTCGACAGGCAGGAGGAAAAACTGTTTTTT. It encodes CSVVDRQEEKLFF. Full variable domain (remainder filled in from reference TRBV29-1 and TRBJ1-4): SAVISQKPSRDICQRGTSLTIQCQVDSQVTMMFWYRQQPGQSLTLIATANQGSEATYESGFVIDKFPISRPNLTFSTLTVSNMSPEDSSIYLCSVVDRQEEKLFFGSGTQLSVL.

CDR3 sequence (DNA): TGTGCCAGCTCACTCCAGGGGGGGCAAGAGACCCAGTACTTC. Its protein is CASSLQGGQETQYF. V gene TRBV18 combines with J gene TRBJ2-5; perhaps D is TRBD1 or TRBD2 (7 bases each). The germline V gene encodes CDR1 KGHSH and CDR2 LQKENI. There are 14 residues in the CDR3. The ends were cut back, 4 bases at V and 2 bases at J, with 11 bases in the middle.

This clonotype was counted a single time. The chain couples TRBV3-1 to TRBJ2-2; possibly TRBD1 for D (6 bases). This CDR3 has 15 amino acids. Looked up from germline, CDR1 is LGHDT and CDR2 is YNNKEL (reference sequence). V dropped 1 base and J dropped 8 bases, with 14 bases sitting between them. CDR3 protein: CASSQVEQGVGELFF. In nucleotides, the CDR3 is TGTGCCAGCAGCCAAGTAGAACAGGGTGTTGGGGAGCTGTTTTTT.

The J gene is TRBJ1-2, the V gene TRBV12-3 or TRBV12-4; D is possibly TRBD1 (5 bases). V dropped 6 bases and J dropped 4 bases, with 15 bases sitting between them. This CDR3 spans 14 amino acids. This CDR3 reads CASSPGGAIYGYTF. CDR3 DNA: TGTGCCAGCAGCCCAGGAGGGGCGATCTATGGCTACACCTTC.

The genes are TRBV5-6 and TRBJ2-2; D is perhaps TRBD1 (5 bases). The V end lost 0 bases, the J end lost 6 bases, and 12 bases lay between the germline ends. Germline V gene sequence: CDR1 SGHDT, CDR2 YYEEEE. The CDR3 contains 15 residues. DNA of the CDR3: TGTGCCAGCAGCTTGGAGGGGCCCACACCCGGGGAGCTGTTTTTT. This codes for CASSLEGPTPGELFF.

This chain connects TRBV11-2 to TRBJ2-3, with D unclear. The CDR3 has 15 amino acids. The germline V and J ends were trimmed by 0 bases and 6 bases, with 13 bases remaining between them. CDR1 is SGHAT and CDR2 is FQNNGV in the germline V gene. The CDR3 DNA is TGTGCCAGCAGCTTAGAGTCGGTGGAATTGGATACGCAGTATTTT. Amino acids: CASSLESVELDTQYF.

This clonotype was observed a single time. J is TRBJ1-4 and V is TRBV5-1, with D possibly matching TRBD1 (5 bases). The CDR3 totals 14 residues. Germline V CDR1 and CDR2: SGHRS, YFSETQ. The V end was cut by 6 bases, the J end by 11 bases, with 20 bases between. Here the CDR3 reads CASTPQDRPGKLFF. Written as DNA, the CDR3 is TGCGCCAGCACCCCACAGGACCGGCCTGGGAAACTGTTTTTT. Based on the CDR3 plus reference TRBV5-1 and TRBJ1-4, the full variable domain is KAGVTQTPRYLIKTRGQQVTLSCSPISGHRSVSWYQQTPGQGLQFLFEYFSETQRNKGNFPGRFSGRQFSNSRSEMNVSTLELGDSALYLCASTPQDRPGKLFFGSGTQLSVL.

The chain joins TRBV30 to TRBJ1-2, with 7 bases that match TRBD1. CDR3 length: 16 amino acids. The germline gives CDR1 GTSNPN, CDR2 SVGIG (reference sequence). Trimming at V came to 8 bases and at J to 3 bases, leaving 18 bases not matched to a gene. CDR3 region: CARSGQAGPYDYGYTF. The CDR3 region has the DNA TGTGCCCGTTCTGGACAGGCGGGTCCTTACGACTATGGCTACACCTTC.

The J gene is TRBJ2-5, the V gene TRBV15; D is unclear. The CDR3 extends over 15 amino acids. Looked up from germline, CDR1 is LNHNV and CDR2 is YYDKDF (reference sequence). With 0 bases removed from V and 3 bases from J, the gap between germline ends came to 11 bases. CDR3 sequence: CATSRERLMKETQYF. The CDR3 DNA reads as TGTGCCACCAGCAGAGAACGACTGATGAAAGAGACCCAGTACTTC.

This chain uses TRBV2 with TRBJ2-1, with no clear D. This CDR3 spans 11 amino acids. Germline CDR1 and CDR2: SNHLY and FYNNEI. V was pared by 6 bases and J by 4 bases, with 4 bases between. This CDR3 reads CASRTYNEQFF. The CDR3 DNA reads TGTGCCAGCAGGACTTACAATGAGCAGTTCTTC. Using reference TRBV2 and TRBJ2-1 for the parts outside the CDR3, the full variable domain is EPEVTQTPSHQVTQMGQEVILRCVPISNHLYFYWYRQILGQKVEFLVSFYNNEISEKSEIFDDQFSVERPDGSNFTLKIRSTKLEDSAMYFCASRTYNEQFFGPGTRLTVL.

Here the CDR3 reads CSAGLGDYEQYF. Here the CDR3 DNA reads TGCAGTGCTGGCTTAGGGGATTACGAGCAGTACTTC. This chain links TRBV20-1 with TRBJ2-7; a weak D match, TRBD1 (5 bases). Germline V lookup: CDR1 DFQATT, CDR2 SNEGSKA (reference sequence). Trimming took off 5 bases at V and 4 bases at J, with 12 bases between the two ends. The CDR3 totals 12 residues.

CDR3 protein: CAWSEGRGGEQYF. Here the CDR3 DNA reads TGTGCCTGGAGTGAAGGGCGGGGTGGCGAGCAGTACTTC. The rearrangement uses TRBV30 and TRBJ2-7, with a tentative D call TRBD2 (6 bases). The CDR3 extends over 13 amino acids. The germline gives CDR1 GTSNPN, CDR2 SVGIG (reference sequence). V was pared by 1 base and J by 6 bases, with 13 bases between.

A few counts support this clonotype. V gene TRBV6-1 combines with J gene TRBJ2-1; 7 bases map to TRBD1. Looked up from germline, CDR1 is MNHNS and CDR2 is SASEGT. The CDR3 has 14 residues. V was clipped by 5 bases and J by 9 bases; unmatched bases: 10. As DNA, the CDR3 is TGTGCCAGCAGTCTAGGGACAGCTTCTGGTGAGCAGTTCTTC. It is translated as CASSLGTASGEQFF.

This clonotype was detected only once. The chain links TRBV4-1 to TRBJ2-1; no clear D gene. CDR3 length equals 13 residues. V lost 3 bases to trimming and J lost 4 bases, with 7 bases between them. The germline CDR1 and CDR2 sequences are MGHRA and YSYEKL. The CDR3 here is CASSQDEYNEQFF. As DNA, the CDR3 is TGCGCCAGCAGCCAGGACGAATACAATGAGCAGTTCTTC.

This chain joins TRBV9 and TRBJ2-5; D remains unclear. The germline V gene encodes CDR1 SGDLS and CDR2 YYNGEE. V lost 3 bases and J 5 bases, leaving 11 bases between the germline ends. The length of the CDR3 is 13 residues. The CDR3 spells CASSGRAGETQYF. For the CDR3, the DNA is TGTGCCAGCAGCGGCCGGGCTGGGGAGACCCAGTACTTC.